Shown below are 5 T cell receptor beta chains from a single sample sequenced in a study of cytomegalovirus exposure and HLA in healthy donors. It was with 60 Vbeta and 13 Jbeta primers that the PCR ran. The table came from immunoSEQ multiplex PCR; TCRdb's copy has only in-frame clones and leaves some out. Among approximately 54,000 clones listed, more than 70% were seen once. The sample comprised PBMCs. These receptors were taken from a woman aged 18 to 35 in good health and CMV-seronegative.

The CDR3 sequence: CASRPDRGPYNEQFF. In DNA, the CDR3 is TGTGCCAGCAGACCTGACAGGGGCCCCTACAATGAGCAGTTCTTC. The genes are TRBV9 and TRBJ2-1; 8 bases are a match to TRBD1. V lost 5 bases to trimming and J lost 2 bases; unmatched junction nucleotides: 6. CDR1 is SGDLS, CDR2 YYNGEE, per germline. The CDR3 is made up of 15 amino acids. The full variable domain, rest sourced from reference TRBV9 and TRBJ2-1, is DSGVTQTPKHLITATGQRVTLRCSPRSGDLSVYWYQQSLDQGLQFLIQYYNGEERAKGNILERFSAQQFPDLHSELNLSSLELGDSALYFCASRPDRGPYNEQFFGPGTRLTVL.

V usage is TRBV15 and J usage is TRBJ2-1; 15 nucleotides align to TRBD2. The CDR3 sequence is 19 residues long. Germline V gene sequence: CDR1 LNHNV, CDR2 YYDKDF (reference sequence). J gave up 3 bases and V 2 bases, and 8 bases lay outside the gene matches. The CDR3 sequence: CATSRLGLAGGPHYNEQFF. The CDR3 DNA follows: TGTGCCACCAGCAGACTAGGACTAGCGGGAGGGCCCCACTACAATGAGCAGTTCTTC.

The J gene is TRBJ1-2, the V gene TRBV2; 7 bases align to TRBD1. Trimming took 4 bases from V and 4 from J; bases not matched to a gene: 12. Germline loops: CDR1 SNHLY, CDR2 FYNNEI. The CDR3 consists of 16 residues. The DNA for the CDR3 is TGTGCCAGCAGTGGGGGCAGGGGGTCAGGGAGCTATGGCTACACCTTC. It translates to CASSGGRGSGSYGYTF.

This chain uses TRBV27 with TRBJ2-3, with 11 bases aligning to TRBD2. This CDR3 region has 17 residues. The germline V gene encodes CDR1 MNHEY and CDR2 SMNVEV (reference sequence). The ends lost 2 bases at V and 2 bases at J; junction bases unmatched: 6. The CDR3 coding sequence is TGTGCCAGCAGTTTACCGACTAGCGGGGCTCTCACAGATACGCAGTATTTT. Amino acids: CASSLPTSGALTDTQYF.

This clone was detected only once. The chain is built from TRBV5-1 and TRBJ2-3, with 12 bases fitting TRBD2. Germline loops: CDR1 SGHRS, CDR2 YFSETQ. CDR3 length: 17 residues. V lost 7 bases to trimming and J lost 0 bases; unmatched junction nucleotides: 9. CDR3 protein: CASWRGTSGRSTDTQYF. The CDR3 region has the DNA TGCGCCAGCTGGCGGGGGACTAGCGGGCGGAGCACAGATACGCAGTATTTT.